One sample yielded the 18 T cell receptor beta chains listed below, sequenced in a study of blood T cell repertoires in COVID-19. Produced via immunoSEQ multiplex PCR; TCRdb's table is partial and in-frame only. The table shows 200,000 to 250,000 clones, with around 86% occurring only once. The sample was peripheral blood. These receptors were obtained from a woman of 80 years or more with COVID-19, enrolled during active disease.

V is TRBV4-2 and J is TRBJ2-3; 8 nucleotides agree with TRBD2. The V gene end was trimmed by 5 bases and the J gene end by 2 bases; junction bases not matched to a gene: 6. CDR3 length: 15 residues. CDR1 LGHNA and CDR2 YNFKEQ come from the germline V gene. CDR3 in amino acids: CASSRGGGNTDTQYF. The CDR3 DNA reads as TGTGCCAGCAGCAGGGGCGGGGGGAACACAGATACGCAGTATTTT.

CDR3 in DNA: TGTGCCAGCAGGACAGAGTATGGCTACACCTTC. Residues: CASRTEYGYTF. The chain couples TRBV6-5 to TRBJ1-2; possibly TRBD1 for D (5 bases). Germline CDR1 MNHEY, CDR2 SVGAGI. The CDR3 loop spans 11 amino acids. Between the trimmed V and J ends, which lost 6 bases and 5 bases, there was a span of 7 bases.

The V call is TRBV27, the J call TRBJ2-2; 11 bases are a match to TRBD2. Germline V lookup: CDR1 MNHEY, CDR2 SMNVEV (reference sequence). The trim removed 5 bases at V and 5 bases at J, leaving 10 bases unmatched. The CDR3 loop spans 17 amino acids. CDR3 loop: CASSTALLAGVTGELFF. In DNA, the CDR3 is TGTGCCAGCAGTACCGCACTACTAGCGGGAGTGACCGGGGAGCTGTTTTTT.

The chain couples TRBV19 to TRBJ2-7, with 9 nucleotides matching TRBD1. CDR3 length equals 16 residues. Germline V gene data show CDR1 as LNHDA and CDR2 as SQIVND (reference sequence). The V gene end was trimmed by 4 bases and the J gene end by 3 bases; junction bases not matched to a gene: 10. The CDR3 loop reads CASSKWSGTGSYEQYF. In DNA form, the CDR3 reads TGTGCCAGTAGTAAGTGGTCCGGGACAGGGAGCTACGAGCAGTACTTC.

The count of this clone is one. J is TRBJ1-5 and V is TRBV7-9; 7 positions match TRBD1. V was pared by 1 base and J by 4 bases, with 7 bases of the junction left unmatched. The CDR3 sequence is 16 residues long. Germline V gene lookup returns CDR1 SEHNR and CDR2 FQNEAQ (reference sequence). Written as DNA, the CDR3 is TGTGCCAGCAGCTTAGGACAGGGAGTGGGGAATCAGCCCCAGCATTTT. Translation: CASSLGQGVGNQPQHF.

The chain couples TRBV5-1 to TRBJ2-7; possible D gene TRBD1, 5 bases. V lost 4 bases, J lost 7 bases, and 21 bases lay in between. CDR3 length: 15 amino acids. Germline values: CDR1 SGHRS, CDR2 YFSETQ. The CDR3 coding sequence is TGCGCCAGCAGCCTCTTGATCGCCGCAGGGATTGAGCAGTACTTC. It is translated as CASSLLIAAGIEQYF.

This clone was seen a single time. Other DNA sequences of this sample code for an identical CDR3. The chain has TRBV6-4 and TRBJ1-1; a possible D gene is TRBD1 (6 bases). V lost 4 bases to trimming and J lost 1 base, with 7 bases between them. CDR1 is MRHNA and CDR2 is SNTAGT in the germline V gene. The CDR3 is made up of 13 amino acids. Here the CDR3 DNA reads TGTGCCAGCAGTGCACAGGGGAACACTGAAGCTTTCTTT. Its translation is CASSAQGNTEAFF.

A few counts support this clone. The CDR3, as DNA: TGCGCCAGCACCGCGGCTCGGAGCGGGGGCGCAGATACGCAGTATTTT. Translation: CASTAARSGGADTQYF. The J gene is TRBJ2-3, the V gene TRBV5-1, with 8 bases that match TRBD2. CDR1 is SGHRS and CDR2 is YFSETQ in the germline V gene. V lost 6 bases to trimming and J lost 4 bases; unmatched junction nucleotides: 13. This CDR3 region has 16 residues.

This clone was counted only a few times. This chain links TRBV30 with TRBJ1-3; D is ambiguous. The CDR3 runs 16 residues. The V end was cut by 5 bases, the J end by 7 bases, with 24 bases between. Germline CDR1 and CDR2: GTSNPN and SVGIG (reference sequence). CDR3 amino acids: CAWRIQMSGKRNTIYF. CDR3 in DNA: TGTGCCTGGCGCATTCAAATGAGCGGGAAACGGAACACCATATATTTT.

CDR3 sequence reads: CASRPRFVTGSSYNEQFF. CDR3 nucleotides: TGTGCCAGCAGACCCCGGTTCGTTACAGGAAGCTCCTACAATGAGCAGTTCTTC. V usage is TRBV5-8 and J usage is TRBJ2-1; D might be TRBD1 (5 bases). Germline V gene sequence: CDR1 SGHTS, CDR2 YDEGEE. Trimming left V 5 bases short and J 0 bases short, with 21 bases between. This CDR3 contains 18 residues.

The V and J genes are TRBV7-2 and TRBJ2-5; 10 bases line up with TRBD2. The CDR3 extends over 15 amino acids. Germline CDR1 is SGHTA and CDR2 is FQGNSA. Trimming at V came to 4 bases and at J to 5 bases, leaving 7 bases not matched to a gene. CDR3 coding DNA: TGTGCCAGCAGCTCTAGCGGGAGATATGAGGAGACCCAGTACTTC. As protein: CASSSSGRYEETQYF. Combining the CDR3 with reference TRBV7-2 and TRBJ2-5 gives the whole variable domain GAGVSQSPSNKVTEKGKDVELRCDPISGHTALYWYRQSLGQGLEFLIYFQGNSAPDKSGLPSDRFSAERTGGSVSTLTIQRTQQEDSAVYLCASSSSGRYEETQYFGPGTRLLVL.

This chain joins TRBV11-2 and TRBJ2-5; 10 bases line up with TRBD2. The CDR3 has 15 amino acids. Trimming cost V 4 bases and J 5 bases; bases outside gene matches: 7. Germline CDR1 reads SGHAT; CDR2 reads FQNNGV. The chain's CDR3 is CASSSSGGGFETQYF. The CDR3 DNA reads TGTGCCAGCAGCTCAAGCGGGGGGGGTTTCGAGACCCAGTACTTC. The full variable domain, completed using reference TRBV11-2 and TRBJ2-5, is EAGVAQSPRYKIIEKRQSVAFWCNPISGHATLYWYQQILGQGPKLLIQFQNNGVVDDSQLPKDRFSAERLKGVDSTLKIQPAKLEDSAVYLCASSSSGGGFETQYFGPGTRLLVL.

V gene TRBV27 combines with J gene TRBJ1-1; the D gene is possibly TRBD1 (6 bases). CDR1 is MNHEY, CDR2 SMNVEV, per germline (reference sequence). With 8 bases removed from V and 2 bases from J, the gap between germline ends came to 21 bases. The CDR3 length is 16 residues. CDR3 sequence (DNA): TGTGCCAGCGGCAAGACAGGCGGTAGTATCAACACTGAAGCTTTCTTT. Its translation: CASGKTGGSINTEAFF.

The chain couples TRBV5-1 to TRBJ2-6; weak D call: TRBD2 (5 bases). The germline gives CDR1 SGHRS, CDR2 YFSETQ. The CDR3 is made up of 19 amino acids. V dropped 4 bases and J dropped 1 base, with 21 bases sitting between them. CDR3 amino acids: CASSREGGFGVSGANVLTF. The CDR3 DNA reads TGCGCCAGCAGCCGCGAGGGCGGGTTTGGGGTTTCTGGGGCCAACGTCCTGACTTTC.

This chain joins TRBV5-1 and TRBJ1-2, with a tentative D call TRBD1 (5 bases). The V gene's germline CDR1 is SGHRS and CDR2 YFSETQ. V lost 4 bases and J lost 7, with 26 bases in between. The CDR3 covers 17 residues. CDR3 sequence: CASSGGPGRLERAGYTF. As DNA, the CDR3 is TGCGCCAGCAGCGGTGGACCGGGACGCTTAGAGCGGGCTGGCTACACCTTC.

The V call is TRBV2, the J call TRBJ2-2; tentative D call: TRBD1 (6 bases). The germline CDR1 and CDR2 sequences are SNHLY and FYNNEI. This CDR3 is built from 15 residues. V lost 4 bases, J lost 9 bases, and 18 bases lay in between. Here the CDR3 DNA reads TGTGCCAGCAGTGTAGGCCAGGGGTATACACGGGAGCTGTTTTTT. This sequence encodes CASSVGQGYTRELFF.

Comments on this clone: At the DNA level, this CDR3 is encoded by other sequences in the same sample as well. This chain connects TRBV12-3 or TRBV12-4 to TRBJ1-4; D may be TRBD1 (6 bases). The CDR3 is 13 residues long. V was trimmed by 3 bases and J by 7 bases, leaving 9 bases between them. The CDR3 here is CASSFRGGEKLFF. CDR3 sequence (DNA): TGTGCCAGCAGTTTTAGGGGGGGTGAAAAACTGTTTTTT.

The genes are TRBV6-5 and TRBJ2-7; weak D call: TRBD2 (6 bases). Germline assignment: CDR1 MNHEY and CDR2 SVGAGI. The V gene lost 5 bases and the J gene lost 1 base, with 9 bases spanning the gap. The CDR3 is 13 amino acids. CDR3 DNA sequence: TGTGCCAGCAGTCCCGGGGGTTCCTACGAGCAGTACTTC. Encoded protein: CASSPGGSYEQYF.